This TCR beta chain was identified in a study of blood T cells in healthy people across ages. General study findings and limits: Higher diversity and more naive CD4+ cells were features of long-lived donors, compared to aged donors.

The germline gives CDR1 LGHNA, CDR2 YSLEER. V lost 1 base to trimming and J lost 0 bases, with 7 bases between them. The CDR3 is 14 amino acids. A J-beta primer mix and a sample-barcoded 5' primer were used in a second PCR of about 7 to 12 cycles. Per-sample output comprised a minimum of 3 million paired-end reads containing CDR3. From the 5' RACE reads, TCRdb called clonotypes with MiXCR, one entry per CDR3 protein. The data contain 1,800,000 or so distinct CDR3 sequences, about two fifths of them singletons. Points on this clonotype: Its antigen is as yet unknown.

The sequence came from a human donor in good health. The sample consisted of blood. The chain combines TRBV4-3 with TRBJ2-7, with D hard to call. CDR3 sequence: CASSQVQSSYEQYF. The CDR3 region has the DNA TGCGCCAGCAGCCAAGTTCAAAGCTCCTACGAGCAGTACTTC.